The sequence of this T cell receptor (beta chain) was determined in a study of shared clonotypes between healthy human individuals. The material for each subset, its genomic DNA, was split evenly across several immunoSEQ plates. Generated by immunoSEQ multiplex PCR, the TCRdb table keeps only in-frame clones and is missing some. The sample consists of about half a million clones, 70% to 80% of them appearing once. This CDR3 contains 14 residues. Trimming took off 5 bases at V and 4 bases at J, with 14 bases between the two ends. Per germline, CDR1 MDHEN and CDR2 SYDVKM. This clone was counted once. Healthy HIV-negative adults without recent acute infections or vaccinations served as donors. Unsorted samples used about 90 million PBMCs for genomic DNA.

The clonotype comes from a woman aged 40 to 49 in good health. Some clones in this sample may be carry-over from other donors' samples. Specimen: PBMCs. The gene calls are TRBV28 and TRBJ1-1; possibly TRBD1 for D (6 bases). CDR3 DNA sequence: TGTGCCAGCAGTCTAGGACAGTCCTTCACTGAAGCTTTCTTT. It yields the protein CASSLGQSFTEAFF.